This entry lists 29 T cell receptor beta chains sequenced from one sample in a study of OX40 agonist ivuxolimab in advanced cancers. Repertoires were generated with immunoSEQ multiplex PCR, while TCRdb's copy carries only in-frame clones and drops some. Of some 5,600 clones in the sample, 70% to 90% are singletons; the top ten hold just under 25%. The source material was CD4+ or CD8+ T cells sorted from blood, sampled in a trial of the OX40 agonist ivuxolimab. The receptors were gathered from an adult with an advanced solid tumor such as melanoma, head and neck, liver or kidney cancer.

V usage is TRBV19 and J usage is TRBJ1-6, with unresolved D. V was clipped by 11 bases and J by 13 bases, with 21 bases between them. This CDR3 region has 13 residues. Germline V gene lookup returns CDR1 LNHDA and CDR2 SQIVND (reference sequence). CDR3 in amino acids: CAASTGYTRPLHF. DNA of the CDR3: TGTGCCGCCTCCACGGGTTATACTCGTCCCCTCCACTTT.

The V and J genes are TRBV9 and TRBJ1-5; 11 nucleotides agree with TRBD1. CDR1 SGDLS and CDR2 YYNGEE come from the germline V gene. The trim removed 0 bases at V and 10 bases at J, leaving 6 bases unmatched. There are 15 residues in the CDR3. The CDR3 DNA reads TGTGCCAGCAGCGTAGAGGTGGGACAGGGGGAACCCCAGCATTTT. It translates to CASSVEVGQGEPQHF.

The chain combines TRBV9 with TRBJ1-4; a weak D match, TRBD1 (5 bases). This CDR3 region has 14 residues. Germline V lookup: CDR1 SGDLS, CDR2 YYNGEE. V lost 0 bases and J 8 bases, leaving 11 bases between the germline ends. For the CDR3, the DNA is TGTGCCAGCAGCGTAGATAGGGGCCGGGAAAAACTGTTTTTT. Amino acids: CASSVDRGREKLFF.

This chain uses TRBV7-2 with TRBJ2-1; TRBD2 agrees at 11 bases. The germline V gene encodes CDR1 SGHTA and CDR2 FQGNSA. The CDR3 sequence is 16 residues long. J was trimmed by 6 bases and V by 5 bases; bases with no gene match: 9. The CDR3 spells CASSPTLAGGFNEQFF. Here the CDR3 DNA reads TGTGCCAGCAGCCCGACGCTAGCGGGGGGCTTCAATGAGCAGTTCTTC.

By frequency in the sample, this clone is large (0.1 to 1%). V is TRBV7-9 and J is TRBJ1-3, with D possibly TRBD1 on 5 matching bases. Germline V gene sequence: CDR1 SEHNR, CDR2 FQNEAQ (reference sequence). V lost 5 bases and J lost 7, with 15 bases in between. The CDR3 is 14 residues long. CDR3 region: CASSSRDGHNTIYF. The CDR3 DNA reads as TGTGCCAGCAGCAGCCGGGACGGACACAACACCATATATTTT.

V and J are TRBV9 and TRBJ2-5; either TRBD1 or TRBD2 may fit D (5 bases each). The V end was cut by 1 base, the J end by 2 bases, with 12 bases between. Germline CDR1 and CDR2: SGDLS and YYNGEE. This CDR3 region has 15 residues. CDR3 region: CASSVLGTQQETQYF. In nucleotides, the CDR3 is TGTGCCAGCAGCGTATTAGGGACGCAGCAAGAGACCCAGTACTTC.

The chain recombines TRBV4-1 with TRBJ1-1; 8 nucleotides agree with TRBD1. Germline trimming cut 4 bases from V and 4 bases from J; bases unmatched to any gene: 17. Germline assignment: CDR1 MGHRA and CDR2 YSYEKL. There are 18 residues in the CDR3. DNA of the CDR3: TGCGCCAGCAGCCCCCTCTTCACGGGCCCAGGGGGCCTCACTGAAGCTTTCTTT. It is translated as CASSPLFTGPGGLTEAFF.

V is TRBV4-3 and J is TRBJ2-3; maybe TRBD2 (5 bases). CDR1 LGHNA and CDR2 YSLEER come from the germline V gene. Trimming cost V 4 bases and J 0 bases, with 11 bases left between them. The CDR3 length is 15 residues. Here the CDR3 reads CASSPRRSSTDTQYF. CDR3 in DNA: TGCGCCAGCAGCCCGAGGAGGTCTAGCACAGATACGCAGTATTTT.

The V call is TRBV7-3, the J call TRBJ2-3; 10 nucleotides align to TRBD1. The length of the CDR3 is 14 residues. V was clipped by 4 bases and J by 4 bases; unmatched bases: 2. Germline CDR1 and CDR2: SGHTA and FQGTGA. This chain's CDR3 is CASSSGQGADTQYF. CDR3 bases: TGTGCCAGCAGCTCCGGACAGGGGGCAGATACGCAGTATTTT.

The chain is built from TRBV7-6 and TRBJ2-1, with unresolved D. Germline lookup yields CDR1 SGHVS and CDR2 FNYEAQ. The V end lost 1 base, the J end lost 3 bases, and 4 bases lay between the germline ends. The CDR3 has 13 amino acids. The CDR3 reads CASSLDDYNEQFF. The CDR3 nucleotides are TGTGCCAGCAGCTTAGACGACTACAATGAGCAGTTCTTC.

This clone showed up just once. The chain couples TRBV9 to TRBJ2-3, with 8 bases fitting TRBD1. The germline V gene encodes CDR1 SGDLS and CDR2 YYNGEE. The CDR3 is 16 residues long. V lost 2 bases and J lost 4; bases outside the gene matches: 9. CDR3 in DNA: TGTGCCAGCAGCGTGGGACAGGAACGAGCGGCAGATACGCAGTATTTT. Encoded protein: CASSVGQERAADTQYF.

For the CDR3, the DNA is TGTGCCAGCAAAGGGATTGAGGAGACCCAGTACTTC. It translates to CASKGIEETQYF. This chain joins TRBV11-2 and TRBJ2-5; D is undetermined. This CDR3 has 12 amino acids. CDR1 and CDR2 (germline): SGHAT, FQNNGV. V was shortened by 7 bases and J by 5 bases, with 11 bases between the two germline ends.

V usage is TRBV4-3 and J usage is TRBJ2-4; the D gene is possibly TRBD1 (5 bases). The length of the CDR3 is 13 residues. The germline CDR1 and CDR2 sequences are LGHNA and YSLEER. V lost 4 bases, J lost 9 bases, and 13 bases lay in between. The CDR3 DNA sequence: TGCGCCAGCAGCCTTTCTGGGGCCGGCATTCAGTACTTC. Translation gives CASSLSGAGIQYF.

This chain links TRBV6-1 with TRBJ1-2, with D tentatively TRBD1 (6 bases). This CDR3 spans 18 amino acids. The germline gives CDR1 MNHNS, CDR2 SASEGT. Deletions cut 1 base from V and 5 bases from J, with 23 bases between. For the CDR3, the DNA is TGTGCCAGCAGTGAAGTCGGGGGTCCCTCGAGAGGGGGTTATGGCTACACCTTC. Residues: CASSEVGGPSRGGYGYTF.

The chain is built from TRBV7-3 and TRBJ1-4, with 7 bases that match TRBD1. Per germline, CDR1 SGHTA and CDR2 FQGTGA. J lost 3 bases, V lost 5 bases, and 6 bases had no gene match. The length of the CDR3 is 15 residues. CDR3 region: CASSPLGGSNEKLFF. The CDR3 DNA follows: TGTGCCAGCAGCCCTTTAGGGGGCTCTAATGAAAAACTGTTTTTT.

The chain couples TRBV21-1 to TRBJ1-2; TRBD1 is taken as the D call from the table, unchecked against the DNA. TRBV21-1 is classified as a pseudogene. This CDR3 contains 18 residues. The CDR3 region is CASSSRDRGRLGGYGYTF. The CDR3 coding sequence is TGTGCCAGCAGCAGCCGGGACAGGGGGCGCCTTGGGGGCTATGGCTACACCTTC.

This clone was observed a few times. The J gene is TRBJ2-2, the V gene TRBV4-1, with D tentatively TRBD1 (5 bases). The germline CDR1 and CDR2 sequences are MGHRA and YSYEKL. There are 13 residues in the CDR3. Deletions cut 0 bases from V and 10 bases from J, with 9 bases between. The CDR3 DNA sequence: TGCGCCAGCAGCCAAGAAGGGGCGGAGGAGCTGTTTTTT. This translates into CASSQEGAEELFF.

The chain couples TRBV2 to TRBJ2-7; the match to TRBD1 covers 8 bases. Germline V gene data show CDR1 as SNHLY and CDR2 as FYNNEI. This CDR3 contains 12 residues. With 5 bases clipped from V and 7 bases from J, the junction kept 4 bases outside the gene matches. CDR3 residues: CASSWTGREQYF. In DNA, the CDR3 is TGTGCCAGCAGTTGGACAGGGCGGGAGCAGTACTTC. The full variable domain, in which reference TRBV2 and TRBJ2-7 provide the parts outside the CDR3, is EPEVTQTPSHQVTQMGQEVILRCVPISNHLYFYWYRQILGQKVEFLVSFYNNEISEKSEIFDDQFSVERPDGSNFTLKIRSTKLEDSAMYFCASSWTGREQYFGPGTRLTVT.

V is TRBV19 and J is TRBJ1-2, with D perhaps TRBD1 (6 bases). Per the germline V gene, CDR1 is LNHDA and CDR2 is SQIVND (reference sequence). This CDR3 has 13 amino acids. The V and J ends lost 5 bases and 5 bases respectively, with 12 bases between them. The CDR3 sequence: CASSSGQRYGYTF. DNA of the CDR3: TGTGCCAGTAGTTCCGGACAGAGATATGGCTACACCTTC.

The chain recombines TRBV19 with TRBJ1-2; 7 nucleotides agree with TRBD1. Germline trimming cut 3 bases from V and 0 bases from J; bases unmatched to any gene: 4. The CDR3 covers 15 residues. The germline V gene encodes CDR1 LNHDA and CDR2 SQIVND (reference sequence). CDR3: CASSIRDSANYGYTF. The CDR3 region has the DNA TGTGCCAGTAGTATCCGGGACAGTGCTAACTATGGCTACACCTTC.

V is TRBV9 and J is TRBJ2-7; possibly TRBD1 for D (5 bases). Trimming removed 2 bases at V and 2 bases at J, with 14 bases between. The CDR3 totals 15 residues. Germline V CDR1 and CDR2: SGDLS, YYNGEE. CDR3 in DNA: TGTGCCAGCAGCGTTGGGGCAAAGTTAACCTACGAGCAGTACTTC. Amino acids: CASSVGAKLTYEQYF.

This clone has only a few counts. This rearrangement joins TRBV10-1 to TRBJ2-7, with TRBD1 matching 9 bases. Per the germline V gene, CDR1 is WNHNN and CDR2 is SYGVQD (reference sequence). J lost 4 bases, V lost 6 bases, and 7 bases had no gene match. The CDR3 is made up of 14 amino acids. The CDR3 DNA reads as TGCGCCAGCAGCTTGACAGGGGGTAGGTACGAGCAGTACTTC. Protein: CASSLTGGRYEQYF.

This rearrangement joins TRBV4-1 to TRBJ1-5, with D maybe TRBD1 (6 bases). V lost 5 bases and J lost 2, with 16 bases in between. Germline CDR1 and CDR2: MGHRA and YSYEKL. The CDR3 has 16 amino acids. The CDR3: CASSYILGAGNQPQHF. DNA of the CDR3: TGCGCCAGCAGCTATATCCTGGGGGCTGGCAATCAGCCCCAGCATTTT.

This clone was seen more than once but under ten times. This rearrangement joins TRBV19 to TRBJ2-2; tentatively, D is TRBD2 (6 bases). This CDR3 contains 14 residues. V lost 7 bases and J lost 1, with 10 bases in between. Germline V CDR1 and CDR2: LNHDA, SQIVND (reference sequence). The CDR3 nucleotides read TGTGCCAGTACCGGGGGTTGGAACACCGGGGAGCTGTTTTTT. Amino acids: CASTGGWNTGELFF.

V gene TRBV7-2 combines with J gene TRBJ2-5, with D hard to call. The CDR3 covers 13 residues. Trimming took off 5 bases at V and 4 bases at J, with 11 bases between the two ends. The germline V gene has CDR1 SGHTA and CDR2 FQGNSA. CDR3 sequence: CASSSGFAETQYF. CDR3 bases: TGTGCCAGCAGCAGTGGGTTCGCAGAGACCCAGTACTTC.

Written as DNA, the CDR3 is TGTGCCAGCAGCCAATCGGGTAATTGGGGTTCGGGTGAGCAGTACTTC. The encoded protein is CASSQSGNWGSGEQYF. This rearrangement joins TRBV16 to TRBJ2-7, with D unclear. CDR1 is KGHSY and CDR2 is FQNENV in the germline V gene. Trimming removed 0 bases at V and 7 bases at J, with 19 bases between. This CDR3 contains 16 residues.

The V and J genes are TRBV5-4 and TRBJ2-2; D is perhaps TRBD2 (6 bases). This CDR3 contains 16 residues. Germline CDR1 and CDR2: SGHNT and YYREEE (reference sequence). V lost 5 bases and J 7 bases, leaving 21 bases between the germline ends. The CDR3 nucleotides read TGTGCCAGCAGTGTCTGGGGCGGGGAGGTTGTCGGGGAGCTGTTTTTT. Amino acid sequence: CASSVWGGEVVGELFF.

V gene TRBV20-1 combines with J gene TRBJ1-6, with D perhaps TRBD1 (5 bases). This CDR3 is 10 amino acids long. V dropped 6 bases and J dropped 17 bases, with 14 bases sitting between them. The germline V gene has CDR1 DFQATT and CDR2 SNEGSKA (reference sequence). The CDR3 sequence is CSAWGAGFHF. As DNA, the CDR3 is TGCAGTGCCTGGGGCGCTGGGTTCCACTTT.

This clone has a handful of counts. V usage is TRBV7-2 and J usage is TRBJ2-3; 9 bases line up with TRBD2. This CDR3 comprises 14 residues. The V gene end was trimmed by 7 bases and the J gene end by 5 bases; junction bases not matched to a gene: 7. Germline CDR1 SGHTA, CDR2 FQGNSA. CDR3 sequence reads: CASTAGGPKDTQYF. The CDR3 DNA follows: TGTGCCAGCACCGCGGGGGGGCCAAAAGATACGCAGTATTTT.